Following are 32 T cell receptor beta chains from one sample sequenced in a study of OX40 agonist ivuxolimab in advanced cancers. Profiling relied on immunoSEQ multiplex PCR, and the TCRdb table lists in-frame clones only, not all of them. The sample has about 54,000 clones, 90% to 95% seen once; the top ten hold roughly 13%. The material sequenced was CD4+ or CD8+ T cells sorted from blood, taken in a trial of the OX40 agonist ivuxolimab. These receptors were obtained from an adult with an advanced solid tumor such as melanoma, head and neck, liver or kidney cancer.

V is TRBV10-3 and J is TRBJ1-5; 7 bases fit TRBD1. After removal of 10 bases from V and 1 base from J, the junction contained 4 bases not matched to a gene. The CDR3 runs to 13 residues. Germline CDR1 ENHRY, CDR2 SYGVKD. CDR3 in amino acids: CATQGGSNQPQHF. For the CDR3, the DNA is TGTGCCACCCAGGGGGGCAGCAATCAGCCCCAGCATTTT.

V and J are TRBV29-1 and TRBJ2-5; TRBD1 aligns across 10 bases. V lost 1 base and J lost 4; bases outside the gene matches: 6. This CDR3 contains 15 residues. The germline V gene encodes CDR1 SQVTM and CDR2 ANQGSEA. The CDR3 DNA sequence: TGCAGCGTTGAAGGCGGACAGGGGGGAGGAGAGACCCAGTACTTC. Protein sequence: CSVEGGQGGGETQYF.

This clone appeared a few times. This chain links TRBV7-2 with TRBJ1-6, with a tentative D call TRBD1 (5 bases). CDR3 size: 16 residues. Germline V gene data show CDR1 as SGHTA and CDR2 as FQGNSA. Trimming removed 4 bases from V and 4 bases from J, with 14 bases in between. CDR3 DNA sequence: TGTGCCAGCAGCTCCCGGGGGGGGTCTTATAATTCACCCCTCCACTTT. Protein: CASSSRGGSYNSPLHF.

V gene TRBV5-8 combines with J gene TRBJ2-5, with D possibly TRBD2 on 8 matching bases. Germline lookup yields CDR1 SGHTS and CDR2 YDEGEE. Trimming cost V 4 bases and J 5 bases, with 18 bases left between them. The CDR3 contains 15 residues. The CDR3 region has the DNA TGTGCCAGCAGCCCACAGGGGCGCGGGGGGGAGACCCAGTACTTC. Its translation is CASSPQGRGGETQYF.

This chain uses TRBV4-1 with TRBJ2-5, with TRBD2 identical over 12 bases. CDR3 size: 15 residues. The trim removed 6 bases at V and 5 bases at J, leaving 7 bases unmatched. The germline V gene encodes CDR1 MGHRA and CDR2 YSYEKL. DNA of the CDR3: TGCGCCAGCAGTCGGACTAGCGGGGTATTTGAGACCCAGTACTTC. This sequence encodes CASSRTSGVFETQYF.

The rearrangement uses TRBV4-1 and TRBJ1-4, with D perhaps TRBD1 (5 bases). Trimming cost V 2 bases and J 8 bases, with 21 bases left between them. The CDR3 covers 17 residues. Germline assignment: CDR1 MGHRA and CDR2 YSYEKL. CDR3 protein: CASSQPLGKGSREKLFF. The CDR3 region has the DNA TGCGCCAGCAGCCAACCCCTGGGGAAGGGGAGTCGAGAAAAACTGTTTTTT.

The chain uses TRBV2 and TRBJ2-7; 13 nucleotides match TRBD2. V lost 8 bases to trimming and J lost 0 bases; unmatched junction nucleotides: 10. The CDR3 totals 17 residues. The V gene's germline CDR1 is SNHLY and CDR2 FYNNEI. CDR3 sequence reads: CASFKRLAGGLSYEQYF. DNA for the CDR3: TGTGCCAGCTTTAAGCGACTAGCGGGGGGACTCTCCTACGAGCAGTACTTC.

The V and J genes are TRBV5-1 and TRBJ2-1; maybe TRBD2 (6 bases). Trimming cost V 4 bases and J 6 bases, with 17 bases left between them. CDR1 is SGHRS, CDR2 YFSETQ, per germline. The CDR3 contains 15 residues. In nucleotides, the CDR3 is TGCGCCAGCAGCCCGCGGGACCTTTCGAGCAATGAGCAGTTCTTC. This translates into CASSPRDLSSNEQFF.

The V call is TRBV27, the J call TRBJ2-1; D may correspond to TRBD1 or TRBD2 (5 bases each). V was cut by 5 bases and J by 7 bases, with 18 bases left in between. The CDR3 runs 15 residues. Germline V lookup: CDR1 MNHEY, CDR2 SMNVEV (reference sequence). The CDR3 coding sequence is TGTGCCAGCAGTCCACGATCACGAGGGGCTAATGAGCAGTTCTTC. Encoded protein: CASSPRSRGANEQFF.

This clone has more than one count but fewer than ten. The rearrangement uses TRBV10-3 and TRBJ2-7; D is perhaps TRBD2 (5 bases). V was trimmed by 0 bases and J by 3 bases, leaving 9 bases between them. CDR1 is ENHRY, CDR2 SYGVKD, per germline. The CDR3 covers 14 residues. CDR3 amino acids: CAISESRGNYEQYF. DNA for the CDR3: TGTGCCATCAGTGAGTCACGGGGTAACTACGAGCAGTACTTC.

The DNA for the CDR3 is TGTGCCAGTAGTTTTAGACTAGCGGGAAGAGTCTCCTACAATGAGCAGTTCTTC. Amino acids: CASSFRLAGRVSYNEQFF. The chain links TRBV19 to TRBJ2-1; TRBD2 aligns across 11 bases. Germline CDR1 LNHDA, CDR2 SQIVND (reference sequence). Trimming took 5 bases from V and 0 from J; bases not matched to a gene: 9. There are 18 residues in the CDR3.

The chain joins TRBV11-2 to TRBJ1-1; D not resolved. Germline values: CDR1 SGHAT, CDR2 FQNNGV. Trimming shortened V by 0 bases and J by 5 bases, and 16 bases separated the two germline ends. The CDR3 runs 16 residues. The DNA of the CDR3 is TGTGCCAGCAGCTTAGATGTTGGGAGGGTTGGAACTGAAGCTTTCTTT. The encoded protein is CASSLDVGRVGTEAFF.

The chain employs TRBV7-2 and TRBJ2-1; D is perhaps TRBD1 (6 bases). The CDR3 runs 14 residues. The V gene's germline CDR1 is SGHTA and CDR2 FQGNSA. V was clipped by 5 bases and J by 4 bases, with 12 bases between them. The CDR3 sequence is CASSLWTDYNEQFF. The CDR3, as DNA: TGTGCCAGCAGCCTTTGGACAGATTACAATGAGCAGTTCTTC.

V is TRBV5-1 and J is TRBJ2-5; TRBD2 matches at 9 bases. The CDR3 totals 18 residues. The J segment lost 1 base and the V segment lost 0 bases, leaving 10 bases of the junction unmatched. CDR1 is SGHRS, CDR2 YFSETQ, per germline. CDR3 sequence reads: CASSLVLFSSGTQETQYF. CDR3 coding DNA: TGCGCCAGCAGCTTGGTTTTGTTTTCTAGCGGGACCCAAGAGACCCAGTACTTC.

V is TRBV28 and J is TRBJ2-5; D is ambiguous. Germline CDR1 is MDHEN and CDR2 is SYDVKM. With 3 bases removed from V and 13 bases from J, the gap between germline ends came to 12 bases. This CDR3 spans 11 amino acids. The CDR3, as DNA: TGTGCCAGCAGTTTCGGTCCTACGACGTACTTC. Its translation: CASSFGPTTYF.

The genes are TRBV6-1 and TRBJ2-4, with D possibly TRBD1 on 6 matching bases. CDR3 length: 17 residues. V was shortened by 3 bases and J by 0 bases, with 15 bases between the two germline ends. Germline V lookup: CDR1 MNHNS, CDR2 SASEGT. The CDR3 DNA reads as TGTGCCAGCAGTGATGGTGGGTACAGGGTAGCCAAAAACATTCAGTACTTC. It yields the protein CASSDGGYRVAKNIQYF.

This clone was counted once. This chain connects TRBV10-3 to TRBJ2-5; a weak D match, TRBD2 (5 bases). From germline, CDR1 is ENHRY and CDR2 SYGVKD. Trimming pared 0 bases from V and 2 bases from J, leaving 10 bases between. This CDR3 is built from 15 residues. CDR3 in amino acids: CAISESSRGQETQYF. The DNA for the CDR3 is TGTGCCATCAGTGAGTCGTCCCGGGGTCAAGAGACCCAGTACTTC.

DNA for the CDR3: TGTGCCAGCTCTCAAATCGGACAGGGGATTTACGAGCAGTACTTC. It specifies CASSQIGQGIYEQYF. The J gene is TRBJ2-7, the V gene TRBV18; the match to TRBD1 covers 9 bases. The CDR3 sequence is 15 residues long. The germline V gene encodes CDR1 KGHSH and CDR2 LQKENI. The V segment lost 6 bases and the J segment 4 bases; nucleotides outside the gene matches: 10. Looking up the rest from reference TRBV18 and TRBJ2-7 gives the full variable domain: NAGVMQNPRHLVRRRGQEARLRCSPMKGHSHVYWYRQLPEEGLKFMVYLQKENIIDESGMPKERFSAEFPKEGPSILRIQQVVRGDSAAYFCASSQIGQGIYEQYFGPGTRLTVT.

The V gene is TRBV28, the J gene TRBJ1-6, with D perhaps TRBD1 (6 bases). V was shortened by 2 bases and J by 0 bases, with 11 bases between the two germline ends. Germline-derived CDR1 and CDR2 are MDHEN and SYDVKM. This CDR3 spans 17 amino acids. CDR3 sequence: CASSLPTGSSYNSPLHF. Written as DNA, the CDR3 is TGTGCCAGCAGTTTACCAACAGGGAGCTCCTATAATTCACCCCTCCACTTT.

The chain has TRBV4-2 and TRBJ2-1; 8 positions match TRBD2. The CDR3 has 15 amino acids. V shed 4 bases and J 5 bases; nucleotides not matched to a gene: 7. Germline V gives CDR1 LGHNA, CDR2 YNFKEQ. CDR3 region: CASSLRVAGHNEQFF. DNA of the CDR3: TGTGCCAGCAGCCTCCGGGTAGCGGGGCACAATGAGCAGTTCTTC.

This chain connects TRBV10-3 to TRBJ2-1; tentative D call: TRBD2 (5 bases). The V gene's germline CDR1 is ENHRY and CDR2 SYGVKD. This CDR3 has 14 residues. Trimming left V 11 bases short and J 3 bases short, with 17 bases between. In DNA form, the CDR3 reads TGTGCCTCAAGGTATAGCGATATCTACAATGAGCAGTTCTTC. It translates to CASRYSDIYNEQFF.

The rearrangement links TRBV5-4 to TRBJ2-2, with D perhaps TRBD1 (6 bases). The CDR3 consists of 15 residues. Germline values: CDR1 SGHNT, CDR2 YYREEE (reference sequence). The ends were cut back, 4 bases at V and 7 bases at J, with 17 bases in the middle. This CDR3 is CASSVVEGGDGELFF. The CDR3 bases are TGTGCCAGCAGCGTTGTAGAAGGGGGTGACGGGGAGCTGTTTTTT.

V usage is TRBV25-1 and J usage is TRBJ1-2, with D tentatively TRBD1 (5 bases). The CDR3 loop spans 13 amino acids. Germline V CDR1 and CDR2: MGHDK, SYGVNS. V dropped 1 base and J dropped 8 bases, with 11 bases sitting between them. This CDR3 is CASSEWGRKGYTF. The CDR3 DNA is TGTGCCAGCAGTGAATGGGGCAGGAAGGGCTACACCTTC.

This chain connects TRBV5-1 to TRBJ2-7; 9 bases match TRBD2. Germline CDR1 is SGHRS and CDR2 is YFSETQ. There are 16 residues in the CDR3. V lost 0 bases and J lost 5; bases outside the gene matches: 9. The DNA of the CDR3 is TGCGCCAGCAGCTTGGCCGGCGCGGGAGGGCCAAACGAGCAGTACTTC. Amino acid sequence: CASSLAGAGGPNEQYF.

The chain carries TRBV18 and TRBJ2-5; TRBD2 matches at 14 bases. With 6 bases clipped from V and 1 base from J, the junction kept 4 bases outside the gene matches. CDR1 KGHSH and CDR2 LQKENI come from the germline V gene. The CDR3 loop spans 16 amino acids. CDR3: CASSRGLAGGQETQYF. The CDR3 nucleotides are TGTGCCAGCTCCCGAGGACTAGCGGGGGGCCAAGAGACCCAGTACTTC.

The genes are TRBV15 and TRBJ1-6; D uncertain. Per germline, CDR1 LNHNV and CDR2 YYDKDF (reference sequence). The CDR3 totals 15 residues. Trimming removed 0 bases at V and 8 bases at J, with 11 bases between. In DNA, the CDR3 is TGTGCCACCAGCAGAGATCGAATCAGATATTCACCCCTCCACTTT. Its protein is CATSRDRIRYSPLHF.

The DNA for the CDR3 is TGCGCCAGCAGCCGAGGGATAGCTGGAAGAGAGACGCAGTATTTT. This encodes CASSRGIAGRETQYF. The V and J genes are TRBV5-1 and TRBJ2-3, with a possible D match to TRBD2 (5 bases). Trimming took 4 bases from V and 9 from J, leaving 21 bases between them. The germline V gene encodes CDR1 SGHRS and CDR2 YFSETQ. This CDR3 comprises 15 residues.

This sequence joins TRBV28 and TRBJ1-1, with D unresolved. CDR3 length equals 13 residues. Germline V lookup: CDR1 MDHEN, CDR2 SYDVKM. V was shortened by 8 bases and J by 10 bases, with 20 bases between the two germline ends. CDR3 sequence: CASGIDIPRVAFF. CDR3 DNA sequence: TGTGCCAGCGGGATCGATATCCCTAGGGTAGCTTTCTTT.

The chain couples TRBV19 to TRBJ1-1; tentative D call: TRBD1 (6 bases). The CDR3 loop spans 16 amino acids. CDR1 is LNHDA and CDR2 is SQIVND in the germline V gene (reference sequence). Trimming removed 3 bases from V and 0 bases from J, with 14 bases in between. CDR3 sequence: CASSIWQGHLNTEAFF. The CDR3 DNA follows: TGTGCCAGTAGTATCTGGCAGGGGCACCTGAACACTGAAGCTTTCTTT.

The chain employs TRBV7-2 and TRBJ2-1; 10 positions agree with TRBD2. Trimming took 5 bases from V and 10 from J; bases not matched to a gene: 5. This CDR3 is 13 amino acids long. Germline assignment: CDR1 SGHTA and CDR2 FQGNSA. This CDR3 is CASSLPGLAEQFF. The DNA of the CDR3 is TGTGCCAGCAGCCTCCCGGGACTAGCGGAGCAGTTCTTC.

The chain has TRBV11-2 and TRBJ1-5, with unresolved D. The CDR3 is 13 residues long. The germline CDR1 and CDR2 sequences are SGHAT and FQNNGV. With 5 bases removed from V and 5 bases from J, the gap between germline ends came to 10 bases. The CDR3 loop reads CASSPYRDQPQHF. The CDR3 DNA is TGTGCCAGCAGCCCCTATCGGGATCAGCCCCAGCATTTT.

The CDR3 DNA follows: TGTGCCAGCAGCCCCCGACAGGGGACCTACGAGCAGTACTTC. As protein: CASSPRQGTYEQYF. The chain employs TRBV7-2 and TRBJ2-7, with 8 nucleotides matching TRBD1. The germline V gene encodes CDR1 SGHTA and CDR2 FQGNSA. J was trimmed by 2 bases and V by 5 bases; bases with no gene match: 5. The CDR3 extends over 14 amino acids.